This T cell receptor (beta chain) stems from a study of blood T cell repertoires in COVID-19. About the study: The United States, Italy and Spain provided the acute and convalescent COVID-19 samples. T cells, B-cell-depleted T cells, or PBMCs provided the cDNA or gDNA that served as material.

In the authors' workflow: Counts of nucleated cells, estimated from reference gene primer amplification, were obtained. The assay was immunoSEQ multiplex PCR, and TCRdb's table has in-frame clones only and misses some. The V and J calls and clone size come from that table; D and trimming were worked out from the DNA. Among 270,000 or so clones listed, approximately 91% were seen once. Participant-given clinical history determined each cohort assignment. This TCR was sampled from a woman in her forties with acute COVID-19. Sample: PBMCs or T cells enriched from blood (not recorded which).

CDR3 region: CASSSRDSSYEQYF. CDR3 bases: TGTGCCAGCTCAAGTCGGGACTCCTCTTACGAGCAGTACTTC. The chain combines TRBV18 with TRBJ2-7, with D maybe TRBD2 (6 bases). The CDR3 spans 14 residues. Germline V CDR1 and CDR2: KGHSH, LQKENI. V lost 5 bases, J lost 4 bases, and 15 bases lay in between.